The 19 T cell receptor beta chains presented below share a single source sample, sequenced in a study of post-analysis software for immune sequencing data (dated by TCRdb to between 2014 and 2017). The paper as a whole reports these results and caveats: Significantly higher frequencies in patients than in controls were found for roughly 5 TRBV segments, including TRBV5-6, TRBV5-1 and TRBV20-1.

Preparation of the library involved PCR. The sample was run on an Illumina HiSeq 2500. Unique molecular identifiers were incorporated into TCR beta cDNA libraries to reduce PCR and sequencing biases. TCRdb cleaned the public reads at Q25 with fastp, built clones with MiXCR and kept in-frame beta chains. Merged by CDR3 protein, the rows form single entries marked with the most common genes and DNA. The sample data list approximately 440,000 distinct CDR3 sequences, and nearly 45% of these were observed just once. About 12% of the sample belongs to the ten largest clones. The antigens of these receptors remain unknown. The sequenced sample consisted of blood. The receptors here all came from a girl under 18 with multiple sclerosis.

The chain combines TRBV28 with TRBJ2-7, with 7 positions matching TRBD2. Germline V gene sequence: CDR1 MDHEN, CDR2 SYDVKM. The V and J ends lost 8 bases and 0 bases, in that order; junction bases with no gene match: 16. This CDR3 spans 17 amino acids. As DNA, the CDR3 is TGTGCCAGCGTTGGGATGTGGGGAGGGGAAAGCTCCTACGAGCAGTACTTC. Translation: CASVGMWGGESSYEQYF.

The CDR3: CASSLGGGGIETQYF. The CDR3 DNA is TGTGCCAGCAGCTTAGGGGGTGGGGGGATAGAGACCCAGTACTTC. This sequence joins TRBV7-2 and TRBJ2-5; possible D gene TRBD2, 6 bases. Germline V gives CDR1 SGHTA, CDR2 FQGNSA. The CDR3 length is 15 residues. The V end was cut by 1 base, the J end by 4 bases, with 13 bases between.

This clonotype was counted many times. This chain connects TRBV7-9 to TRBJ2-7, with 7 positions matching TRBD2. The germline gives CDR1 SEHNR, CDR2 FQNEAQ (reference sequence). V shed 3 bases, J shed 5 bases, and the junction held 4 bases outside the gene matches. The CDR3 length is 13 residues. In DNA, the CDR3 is TGTGCCAGCAGCTTGCGGGAGTTCAACGAGCAGTACTTC. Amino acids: CASSLREFNEQYF.

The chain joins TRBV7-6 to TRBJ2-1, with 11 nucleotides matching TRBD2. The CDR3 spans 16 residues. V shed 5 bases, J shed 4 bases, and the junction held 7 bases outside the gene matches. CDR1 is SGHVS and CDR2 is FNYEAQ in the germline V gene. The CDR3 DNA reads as TGTGCCAGCAGCGCCGGGACTAGCGGAAATTACAATGAGCAGTTCTTC. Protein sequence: CASSAGTSGNYNEQFF.

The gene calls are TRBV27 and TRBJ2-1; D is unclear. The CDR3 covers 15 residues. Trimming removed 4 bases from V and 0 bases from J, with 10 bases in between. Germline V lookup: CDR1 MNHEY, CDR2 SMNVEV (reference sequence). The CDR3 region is CASSSGLHSYNEQFF. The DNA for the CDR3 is TGTGCCAGCAGTTCCGGCCTACACTCCTACAATGAGCAGTTCTTC.

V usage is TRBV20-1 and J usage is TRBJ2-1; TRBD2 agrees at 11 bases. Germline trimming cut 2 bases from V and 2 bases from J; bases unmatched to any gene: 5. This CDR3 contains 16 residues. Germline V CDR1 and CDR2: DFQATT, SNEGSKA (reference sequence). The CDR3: CSARRPGLAAYNEQFF. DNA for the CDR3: TGCAGTGCTAGACGACCGGGACTAGCGGCCTACAATGAGCAGTTCTTC.

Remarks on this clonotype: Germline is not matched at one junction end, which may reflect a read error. The CDR3 sequence is CASSSTRQETQYF. The CDR3, as DNA: TGTGCTAGCAGCTCCACCCGGCAAGAGACCCAGTACTTC. The chain carries TRBV7-7 and TRBJ2-5; D is unclear. The CDR3 has 13 amino acids. Germline-derived CDR1 and CDR2 are SSHAT and FNYEAQ (reference sequence).

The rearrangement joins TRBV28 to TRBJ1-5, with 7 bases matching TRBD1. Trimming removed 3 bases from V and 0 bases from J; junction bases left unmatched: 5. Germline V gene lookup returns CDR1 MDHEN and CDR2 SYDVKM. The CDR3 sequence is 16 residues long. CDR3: CASSFPRDSSNQPQHF. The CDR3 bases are TGTGCCAGCAGTTTCCCCCGGGACAGTAGCAATCAGCCCCAGCATTTT.

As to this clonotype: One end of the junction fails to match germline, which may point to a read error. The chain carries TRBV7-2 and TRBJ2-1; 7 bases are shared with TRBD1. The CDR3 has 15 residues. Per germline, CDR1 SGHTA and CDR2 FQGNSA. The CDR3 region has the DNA TGTGCCGGCAGCTTACTCGGACAGGTACAGAATGAGCAGTTCTTC. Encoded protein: CAGSLLGQVQNEQFF.

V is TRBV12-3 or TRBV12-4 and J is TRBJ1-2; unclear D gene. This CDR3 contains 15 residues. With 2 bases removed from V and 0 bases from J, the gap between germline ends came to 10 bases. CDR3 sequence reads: CASSLKGNPNYGYTF. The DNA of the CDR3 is TGTGCCAGCAGTTTAAAAGGGAACCCTAACTATGGCTACACCTTC.

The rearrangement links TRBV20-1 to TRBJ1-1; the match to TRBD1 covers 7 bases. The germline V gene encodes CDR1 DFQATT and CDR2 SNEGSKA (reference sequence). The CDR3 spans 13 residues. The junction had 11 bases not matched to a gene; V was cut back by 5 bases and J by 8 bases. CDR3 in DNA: TGCAGTGCTGTACATTCCGGGACAGCGGAAGCTTTCTTT. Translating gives CSAVHSGTAEAFF.

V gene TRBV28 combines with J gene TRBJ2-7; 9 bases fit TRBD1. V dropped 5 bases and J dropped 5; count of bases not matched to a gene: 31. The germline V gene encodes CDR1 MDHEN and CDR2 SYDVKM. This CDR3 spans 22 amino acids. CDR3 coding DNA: TGTGCCAGCAGTCTCCCAACGTACCTTCGTCCCGGGACAGGGAGGCATTTCAACGAGCAGTACTTC. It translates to CASSLPTYLRPGTGRHFNEQYF.

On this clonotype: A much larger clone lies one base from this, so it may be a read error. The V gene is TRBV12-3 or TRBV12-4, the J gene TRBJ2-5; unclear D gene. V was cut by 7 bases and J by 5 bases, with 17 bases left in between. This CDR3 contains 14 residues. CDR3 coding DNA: TGTGCCAGCAACCAAATGGGCGCCTTGGAGACCCAGTACTTC. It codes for CASNQMGALETQYF.

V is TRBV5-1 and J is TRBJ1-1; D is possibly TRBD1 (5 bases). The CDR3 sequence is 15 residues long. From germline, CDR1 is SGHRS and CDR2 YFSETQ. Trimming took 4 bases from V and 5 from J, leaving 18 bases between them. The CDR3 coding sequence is TGCGCCAGCAGCCTAGAGCCCGGGGCGCGAACTGAAGCTTTCTTT. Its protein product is CASSLEPGARTEAFF.

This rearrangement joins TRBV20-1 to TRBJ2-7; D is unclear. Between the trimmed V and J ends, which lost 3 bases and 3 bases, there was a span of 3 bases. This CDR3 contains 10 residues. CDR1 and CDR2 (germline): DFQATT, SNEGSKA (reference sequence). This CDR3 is CSARDYEQYF. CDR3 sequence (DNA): TGCAGTGCTAGGGACTACGAGCAGTACTTC.

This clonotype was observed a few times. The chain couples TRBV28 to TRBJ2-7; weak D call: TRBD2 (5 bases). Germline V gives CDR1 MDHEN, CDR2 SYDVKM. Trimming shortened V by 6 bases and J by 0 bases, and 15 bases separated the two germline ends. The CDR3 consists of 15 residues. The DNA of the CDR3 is TGTGCCAGCAGGTACAGTGGGAGATACTCCTACGAGCAGTACTTC. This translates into CASRYSGRYSYEQYF.

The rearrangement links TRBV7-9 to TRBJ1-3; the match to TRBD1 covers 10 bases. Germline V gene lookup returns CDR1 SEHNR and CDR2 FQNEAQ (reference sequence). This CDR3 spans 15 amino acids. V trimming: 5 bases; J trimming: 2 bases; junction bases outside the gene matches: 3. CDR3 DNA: TGTGCCAGCAGCCGACAGGGGGCCGCTGGAAACACCATATATTTT. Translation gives CASSRQGAAGNTIYF.

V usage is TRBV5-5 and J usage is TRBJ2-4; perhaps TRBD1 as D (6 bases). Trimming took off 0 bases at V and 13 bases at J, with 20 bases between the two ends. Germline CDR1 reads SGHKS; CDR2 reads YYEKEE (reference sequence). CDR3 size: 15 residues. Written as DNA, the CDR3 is TGTGCCAGCAGCTTGGAATTCAGGGGACGGGTCGGGCAGTACTTC. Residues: CASSLEFRGRVGQYF.

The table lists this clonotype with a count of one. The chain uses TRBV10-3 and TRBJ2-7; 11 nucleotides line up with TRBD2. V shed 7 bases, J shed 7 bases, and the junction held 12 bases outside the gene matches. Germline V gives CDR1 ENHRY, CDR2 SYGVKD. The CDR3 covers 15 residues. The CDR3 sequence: CAIKATSGIVDEQYF. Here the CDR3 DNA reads TGTGCCATCAAGGCGACTAGCGGGATTGTGGATGAGCAGTACTTC.